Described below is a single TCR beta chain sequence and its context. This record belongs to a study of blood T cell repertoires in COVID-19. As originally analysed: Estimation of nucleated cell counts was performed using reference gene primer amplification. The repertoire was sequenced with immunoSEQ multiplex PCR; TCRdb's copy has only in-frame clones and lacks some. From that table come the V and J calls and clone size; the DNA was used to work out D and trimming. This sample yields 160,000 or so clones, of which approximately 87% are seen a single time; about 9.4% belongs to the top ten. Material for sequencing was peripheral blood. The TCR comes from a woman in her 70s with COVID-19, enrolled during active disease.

The CDR3 region is CATSNRGSNTEAFF. CDR3 nucleotides: TGTGCCACCAGCAACAGGGGGTCGAACACTGAAGCTTTCTTT. This rearrangement joins TRBV15 to TRBJ1-1, with 8 bases that match TRBD1. The junction had 2 bases not matched to a gene; V was cut back by 4 bases and J by 1 base. There are 14 residues in the CDR3. The germline CDR1 and CDR2 sequences are LNHNV and YYDKDF (reference sequence).